The 19 T cell receptor beta chains in this list originate from one sample, sequenced in a study of early T cells in non-severe SARS-CoV-2 infection. TCRdb fed the 5' RACE reads into MiXCR, producing one record per CDR3 protein. The table lists around 55,000 distinct CDR3 sequences, roughly an eighth of them singletons. The sequenced material came from whole blood. The receptor source for this set is an adult who was a healthcare worker with PCR-confirmed SARS-CoV-2 infection or an uninfected control (not recorded which).

The V and J genes are TRBV7-8 and TRBJ1-1; D call uncertain. The CDR3 runs 12 residues. Germline-derived CDR1 and CDR2 are SGHVS and FQNEAQ. V lost 1 base to trimming and J lost 5 bases, with 5 bases between them. The CDR3 spells CASSLVWTEAFF. In nucleotides, the CDR3 is TGTGCCAGCAGCTTAGTGTGGACTGAAGCTTTCTTT.

At least ten counts were recorded for this clonotype. This chain uses TRBV7-6 with TRBJ2-1; D is ambiguous. The CDR3 contains 16 residues. The V and J ends lost 1 base and 2 bases respectively, with 12 bases between them. Germline V gene lookup returns CDR1 SGHVS and CDR2 FNYEAQ. CDR3 DNA sequence: TGTGCCAGCAGCTTAGAGTGGACCCCAGCCTACAATGAGCAGTTCTTC. The encoded protein is CASSLEWTPAYNEQFF.

This clonotype was detected a few times. This sequence joins TRBV4-2 and TRBJ2-3; 13 positions match TRBD2. This CDR3 has 18 amino acids. Unmatched junction bases numbered 5, after V lost 1 base and J lost 1 base. The V gene's germline CDR1 is LGHNA and CDR2 YNFKEQ. This CDR3 reads CASSQGTSGGLGTDTQYF. The CDR3 region has the DNA TGTGCCAGCAGCCAAGGGACTAGCGGGGGCCTCGGCACAGATACGCAGTATTTT.

As to this clonotype: The CDR3 ends on some other residue instead of the conserved phenylalanine or tryptophan, so this is likely a read error. No DNA is shown, since the ends of the CDR3 on it are uncertain; the CDR3 is the one TCRdb lists. CDR3 sequence reads: CASSVLSRQDP. The chain carries TRBV9 and TRBJ2-3; TRBD2 reflects the table's D call only, with no check against the DNA. Germline values: CDR1 SGDLS, CDR2 YYNGEE. The CDR3 adds up to 11 amino acids, both ends counted.

Many counts were recorded for this clonotype. This chain uses TRBV20-1 with TRBJ2-5; 7 bases align to TRBD2. Germline values: CDR1 DFQATT, CDR2 SNEGSKA (reference sequence). The ends lost 3 bases at V and 0 bases at J; junction bases unmatched: 7. The CDR3 has 15 amino acids. Here the CDR3 DNA reads TGCAGTGCTAGTACGGGGCGGGGGAACCAAGAGACCCAGTACTTC. Translation gives CSASTGRGNQETQYF.

This clonotype was counted ten times or more. The CDR3 DNA is TGTGCCACCAGTGACCCCAGACCCGGCGGGGGAGAGACCCAGTACTTC. It encodes CATSDPRPGGGETQYF. V usage is TRBV24-1 and J usage is TRBJ2-5; 7 bases line up with TRBD2. The CDR3 is 16 residues long. Per germline, CDR1 KGHDR and CDR2 SFDVKD. V dropped 4 bases and J dropped 4; count of bases not matched to a gene: 11.

This clonotype was observed at least ten times. The gene calls are TRBV13 and TRBJ2-1; a weak D match, TRBD2 (7 bases). Trimming stripped 5 bases from V and 6 bases from J, with 14 bases between. The CDR3 extends over 14 amino acids. The V gene's germline CDR1 is PRHDT and CDR2 FYEKMQ (reference sequence). The CDR3: CASSRGAYFNEQFF. CDR3 coding DNA: TGTGCCAGCAGCCGGGGGGCTTACTTCAATGAGCAGTTCTTC.

This chain connects TRBV6-1 to TRBJ2-1, with 8 bases that match TRBD1. The germline V gene has CDR1 MNHNS and CDR2 SASEGT. The CDR3 is 12 residues long. The V segment lost 5 bases and the J segment 10 bases; nucleotides outside the gene matches: 4. This CDR3 reads CASSSGQGEQFF. CDR3 bases: TGTGCCAGCAGTAGTGGACAGGGCGAGCAGTTCTTC.

Comment on this clonotype: This may come from a read error, since a much larger clone is one base off. This chain uses TRBV5-1 with TRBJ1-1; D perhaps matches TRBD1 (6 bases). This CDR3 comprises 12 residues. Per germline, CDR1 SGHRS and CDR2 YFSETQ. The CDR3 loop reads CAGSRTVFEAFF. The CDR3 DNA reads as TGCGCCGGCAGCCGGACAGTTTTCGAAGCTTTCTTT.

This clonotype was found many times. V usage is TRBV7-9 and J usage is TRBJ2-7; TRBD1 matches 7 bases. V shed 3 bases and J 3 bases; nucleotides not matched to a gene: 2. Germline V gives CDR1 SEHNR, CDR2 FQNEAQ (reference sequence). This CDR3 spans 13 amino acids. The CDR3 region has the DNA TGTGCCAGCAGCTTGGCAGGGGGCTACGAGCAGTACTTC. Translation: CASSLAGGYEQYF. Full variable domain (missing parts from reference TRBV7-9 and TRBJ2-7): DTGVSQNPRHKITKRGQNVTFRCDPISEHNRLYWYRQTLGQGPEFLTYFQNEAQLEKSRLLSDRFSAERPKGSFSTLEIQRTEQGDSAMYLCASSLAGGYEQYFGPGTRLTVT.

This clonotype has only a few counts. The V call is TRBV6-2 or TRBV6-3, the J call TRBJ1-1; unclear D gene. V was cut by 6 bases and J by 0 bases, with 14 bases left in between. CDR3 length: 15 amino acids. CDR1 and CDR2 from the germline V gene are MNHEY and SVGEGT. The CDR3 reads CASRSPYPVNTEAFF. DNA of the CDR3: TGTGCCAGCAGGAGCCCCTATCCCGTGAACACTGAAGCTTTCTTT.

The rearrangement uses TRBV10-3 and TRBJ2-4; 9 bases are a match to TRBD2. The length of the CDR3 is 16 residues. Germline V CDR1 and CDR2: ENHRY, SYGVKD. V shed 5 bases, J shed 6 bases, and the junction held 11 bases outside the gene matches. The chain's CDR3 is CAISPSGAGSGNIQYF. The DNA of the CDR3 is TGTGCCATCAGTCCTAGCGGGGCCGGTTCCGGAAACATTCAGTACTTC.

This sequence joins TRBV20-1 and TRBJ2-1; 8 bases agree with TRBD2. Germline CDR1 reads DFQATT; CDR2 reads SNEGSKA (reference sequence). The V gene end was trimmed by 6 bases and the J gene end by 7 bases; junction bases not matched to a gene: 14. This CDR3 has 15 amino acids. CDR3 in amino acids: CSATKAGALRNEQFF. The CDR3 DNA is TGCAGTGCCACGAAAGCGGGGGCCCTTCGGAATGAGCAGTTCTTC.

This clonotype was counted ten times or more. This rearrangement joins TRBV6-4 to TRBJ1-2, with D perhaps matching TRBD1 (5 bases). V was clipped by 7 bases and J by 8 bases, with 14 bases between them. The CDR3 extends over 12 amino acids. Germline V CDR1 and CDR2: MRHNA, SNTAGT. CDR3 residues: CASTQGEGGYTF. CDR3 DNA: TGTGCCAGCACTCAGGGTGAGGGCGGCTACACCTTC.

As concerns this clonotype: At one of its ends the junction is not consistent with the germline gene, which may arise from a read error. The chain uses TRBV7-8 and TRBJ2-7; 10 nucleotides match TRBD1. Germline loops: CDR1 SGHVS, CDR2 FQNEAQ. The CDR3 is 14 amino acids. DNA for the CDR3: TGTGCCAGCAGCCCCCGGGGGACAGGGGAAACTTCGCACTTC. Translating it yields CASSPRGTGETSHF.

This clonotype appeared a few times. V is TRBV7-8 and J is TRBJ2-5; possible D gene TRBD2, 7 bases. There are 16 residues in the CDR3. Germline V gene data show CDR1 as SGHVS and CDR2 as FQNEAQ. V lost 4 bases and J 4 bases, leaving 19 bases between the germline ends. The CDR3 coding sequence is TGTGCCAGCAGCTCGAGGGTGGCGGGGGCCCCAGAGACCCAGTACTTC. Translation gives CASSSRVAGAPETQYF.

The chain is built from TRBV6-5 and TRBJ2-1, with D possibly matching TRBD1 (5 bases). Trimming left V 1 base short and J 8 bases short, with 21 bases between. Germline CDR1 reads MNHEY; CDR2 reads SVGAGI. The CDR3 is 17 amino acids. CDR3 residues: CASSYLGNLFTGDEQFF. In DNA, the CDR3 is TGTGCCAGCAGTTACTTAGGGAACCTTTTCACAGGCGATGAGCAGTTCTTC.

This clonotype has only a few counts. The chain carries TRBV5-6 and TRBJ1-1; no reliable D call. The CDR3 loop spans 14 amino acids. V dropped 2 bases and J dropped 0 bases, with 8 bases sitting between them. Germline V gene lookup returns CDR1 SGHDT and CDR2 YYEEEE. CDR3 region: CASSLAWLNTEAFF. The CDR3 nucleotides read TGTGCCAGCAGCTTAGCCTGGTTGAACACTGAAGCTTTCTTT.

This clonotype was counted a few times. V is TRBV11-3 and J is TRBJ2-5, with D perhaps TRBD2 (5 bases). CDR3 length: 13 residues. The germline V and J ends were trimmed by 4 bases and 5 bases, with 11 bases remaining between them. Per germline, CDR1 SGHNT and CDR2 YENEEA. CDR3 in amino acids: CASSSRTRETQYF. CDR3 sequence (DNA): TGTGCCAGCAGCTCCCGGACTCGCGAGACCCAGTACTTC.